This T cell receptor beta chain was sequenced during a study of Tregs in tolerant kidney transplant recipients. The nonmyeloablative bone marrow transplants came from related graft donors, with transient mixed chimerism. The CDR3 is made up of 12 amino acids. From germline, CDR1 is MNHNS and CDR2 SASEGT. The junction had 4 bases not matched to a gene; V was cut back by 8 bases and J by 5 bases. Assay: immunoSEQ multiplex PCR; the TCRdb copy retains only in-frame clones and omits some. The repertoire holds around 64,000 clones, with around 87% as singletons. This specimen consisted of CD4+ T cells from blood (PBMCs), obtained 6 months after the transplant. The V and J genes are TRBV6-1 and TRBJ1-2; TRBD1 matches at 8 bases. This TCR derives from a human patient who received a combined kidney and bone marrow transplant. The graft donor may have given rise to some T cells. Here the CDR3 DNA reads TGTGCCAGCGGCCAGGGGGCTTATGGCTACACCTTC. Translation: CASGQGAYGYTF.